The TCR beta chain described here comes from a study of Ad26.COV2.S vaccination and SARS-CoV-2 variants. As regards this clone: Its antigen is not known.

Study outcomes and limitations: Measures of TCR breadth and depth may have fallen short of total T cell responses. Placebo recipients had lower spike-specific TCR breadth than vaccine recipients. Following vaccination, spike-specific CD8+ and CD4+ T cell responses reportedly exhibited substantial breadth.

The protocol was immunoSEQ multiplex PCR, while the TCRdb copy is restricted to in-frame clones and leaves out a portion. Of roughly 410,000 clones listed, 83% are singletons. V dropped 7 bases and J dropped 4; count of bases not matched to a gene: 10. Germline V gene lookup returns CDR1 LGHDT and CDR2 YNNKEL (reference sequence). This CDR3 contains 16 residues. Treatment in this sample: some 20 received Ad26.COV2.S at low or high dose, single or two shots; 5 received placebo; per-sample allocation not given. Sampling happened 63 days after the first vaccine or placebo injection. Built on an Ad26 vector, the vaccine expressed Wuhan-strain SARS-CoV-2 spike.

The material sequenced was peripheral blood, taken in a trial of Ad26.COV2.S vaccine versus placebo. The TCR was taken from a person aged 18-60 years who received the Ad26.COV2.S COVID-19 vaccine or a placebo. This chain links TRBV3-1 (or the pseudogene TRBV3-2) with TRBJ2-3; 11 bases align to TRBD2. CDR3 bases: TGTGCCAGCACCCCTATAGCGGGGGGGCAAGCAGATACGCAGTATTTT. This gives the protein CASTPIAGGQADTQYF.